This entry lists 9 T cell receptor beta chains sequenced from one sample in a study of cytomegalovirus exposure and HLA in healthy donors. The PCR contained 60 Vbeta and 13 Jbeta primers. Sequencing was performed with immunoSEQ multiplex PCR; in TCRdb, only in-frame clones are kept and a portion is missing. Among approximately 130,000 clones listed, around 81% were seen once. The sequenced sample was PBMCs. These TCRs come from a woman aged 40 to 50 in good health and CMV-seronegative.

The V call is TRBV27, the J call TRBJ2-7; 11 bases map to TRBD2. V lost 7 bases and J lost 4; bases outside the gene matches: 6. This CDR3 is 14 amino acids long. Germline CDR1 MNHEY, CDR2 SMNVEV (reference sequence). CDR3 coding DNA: TGTGCCAGCAAAACTAGCGGGGGCGAATACGAGCAGTACTTC. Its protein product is CASKTSGGEYEQYF.

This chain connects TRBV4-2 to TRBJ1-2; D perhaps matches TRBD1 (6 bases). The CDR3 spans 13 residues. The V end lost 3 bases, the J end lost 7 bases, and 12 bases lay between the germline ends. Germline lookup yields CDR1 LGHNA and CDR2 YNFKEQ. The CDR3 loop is CASSHLTGGGYTF. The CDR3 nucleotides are TGTGCCAGCAGCCACTTGACAGGAGGTGGCTACACCTTC.

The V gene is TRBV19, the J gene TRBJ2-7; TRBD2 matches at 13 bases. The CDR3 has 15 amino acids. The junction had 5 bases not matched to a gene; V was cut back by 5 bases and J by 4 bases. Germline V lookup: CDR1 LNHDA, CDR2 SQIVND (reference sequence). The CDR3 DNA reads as TGTGCCAGTAGTTGGACTAGCGGGGGCAATTACGAGCAGTACTTC. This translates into CASSWTSGGNYEQYF.

CDR3 in amino acids: CASSLESVRGSGNTIYF. DNA for the CDR3: TGTGCCAGCAGCTTGGAATCCGTCAGGGGCTCTGGAAACACCATATATTTT. The rearrangement links TRBV5-6 to TRBJ1-3, with a possible D match to TRBD1 (6 bases). Germline V gene sequence: CDR1 SGHDT, CDR2 YYEEEE. V gave up 0 bases and J gave up 0 bases, with 13 bases separating them. This CDR3 contains 17 residues.

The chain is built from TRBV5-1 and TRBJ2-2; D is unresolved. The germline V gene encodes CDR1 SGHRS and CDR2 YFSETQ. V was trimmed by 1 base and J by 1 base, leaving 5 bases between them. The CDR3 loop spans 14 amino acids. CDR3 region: CASSLTVNTGELFF. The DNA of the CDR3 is TGCGCCAGCAGCTTGACGGTGAACACCGGGGAGCTGTTTTTT.

The chain's CDR3 is CASSVDPGQGGPTNYGYTF. DNA for the CDR3: TGTGCCAGCAGCGTAGACCCAGGACAGGGAGGGCCGACTAACTATGGCTACACCTTC. V usage is TRBV9 and J usage is TRBJ1-2; 8 nucleotides line up with TRBD1. CDR1 and CDR2 (germline): SGDLS, YYNGEE. The CDR3 is 19 amino acids. V was pared by 0 bases and J by 0 bases, with 13 bases of the junction left unmatched.

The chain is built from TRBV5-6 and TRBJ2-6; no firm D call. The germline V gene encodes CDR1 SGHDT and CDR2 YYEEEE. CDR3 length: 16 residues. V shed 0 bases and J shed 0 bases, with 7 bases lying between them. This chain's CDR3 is CASSLGTGSGANVLTF. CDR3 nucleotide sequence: TGTGCCAGCAGCTTGGGTACGGGCTCTGGGGCCAACGTCCTGACTTTC. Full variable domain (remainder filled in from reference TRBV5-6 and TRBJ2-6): DAGVTQSPTHLIKTRGQQVTLRCSPKSGHDTVSWYQQALGQGPQFIFQYYEEEERQRGNFPDRFSGHQFPNYSSELNVNALLLGDSALYLCASSLGTGSGANVLTFGAGSRLTVL.

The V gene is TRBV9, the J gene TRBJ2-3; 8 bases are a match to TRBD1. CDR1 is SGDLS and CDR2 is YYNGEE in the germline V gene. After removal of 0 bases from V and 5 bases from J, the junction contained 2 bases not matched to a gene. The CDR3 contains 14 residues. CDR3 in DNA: TGTGCCAGCAGCGTAGGACAGGGGAGAGATACGCAGTATTTT. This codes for CASSVGQGRDTQYF.

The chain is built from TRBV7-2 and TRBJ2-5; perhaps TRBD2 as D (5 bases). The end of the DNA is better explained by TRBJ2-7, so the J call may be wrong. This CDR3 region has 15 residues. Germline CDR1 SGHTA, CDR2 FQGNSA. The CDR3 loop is CASSFLGNPPYEQYF. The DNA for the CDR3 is TGTGCCAGCAGCTTCCTCGGGAACCCGCCCTACGAGCAGTACTTC.